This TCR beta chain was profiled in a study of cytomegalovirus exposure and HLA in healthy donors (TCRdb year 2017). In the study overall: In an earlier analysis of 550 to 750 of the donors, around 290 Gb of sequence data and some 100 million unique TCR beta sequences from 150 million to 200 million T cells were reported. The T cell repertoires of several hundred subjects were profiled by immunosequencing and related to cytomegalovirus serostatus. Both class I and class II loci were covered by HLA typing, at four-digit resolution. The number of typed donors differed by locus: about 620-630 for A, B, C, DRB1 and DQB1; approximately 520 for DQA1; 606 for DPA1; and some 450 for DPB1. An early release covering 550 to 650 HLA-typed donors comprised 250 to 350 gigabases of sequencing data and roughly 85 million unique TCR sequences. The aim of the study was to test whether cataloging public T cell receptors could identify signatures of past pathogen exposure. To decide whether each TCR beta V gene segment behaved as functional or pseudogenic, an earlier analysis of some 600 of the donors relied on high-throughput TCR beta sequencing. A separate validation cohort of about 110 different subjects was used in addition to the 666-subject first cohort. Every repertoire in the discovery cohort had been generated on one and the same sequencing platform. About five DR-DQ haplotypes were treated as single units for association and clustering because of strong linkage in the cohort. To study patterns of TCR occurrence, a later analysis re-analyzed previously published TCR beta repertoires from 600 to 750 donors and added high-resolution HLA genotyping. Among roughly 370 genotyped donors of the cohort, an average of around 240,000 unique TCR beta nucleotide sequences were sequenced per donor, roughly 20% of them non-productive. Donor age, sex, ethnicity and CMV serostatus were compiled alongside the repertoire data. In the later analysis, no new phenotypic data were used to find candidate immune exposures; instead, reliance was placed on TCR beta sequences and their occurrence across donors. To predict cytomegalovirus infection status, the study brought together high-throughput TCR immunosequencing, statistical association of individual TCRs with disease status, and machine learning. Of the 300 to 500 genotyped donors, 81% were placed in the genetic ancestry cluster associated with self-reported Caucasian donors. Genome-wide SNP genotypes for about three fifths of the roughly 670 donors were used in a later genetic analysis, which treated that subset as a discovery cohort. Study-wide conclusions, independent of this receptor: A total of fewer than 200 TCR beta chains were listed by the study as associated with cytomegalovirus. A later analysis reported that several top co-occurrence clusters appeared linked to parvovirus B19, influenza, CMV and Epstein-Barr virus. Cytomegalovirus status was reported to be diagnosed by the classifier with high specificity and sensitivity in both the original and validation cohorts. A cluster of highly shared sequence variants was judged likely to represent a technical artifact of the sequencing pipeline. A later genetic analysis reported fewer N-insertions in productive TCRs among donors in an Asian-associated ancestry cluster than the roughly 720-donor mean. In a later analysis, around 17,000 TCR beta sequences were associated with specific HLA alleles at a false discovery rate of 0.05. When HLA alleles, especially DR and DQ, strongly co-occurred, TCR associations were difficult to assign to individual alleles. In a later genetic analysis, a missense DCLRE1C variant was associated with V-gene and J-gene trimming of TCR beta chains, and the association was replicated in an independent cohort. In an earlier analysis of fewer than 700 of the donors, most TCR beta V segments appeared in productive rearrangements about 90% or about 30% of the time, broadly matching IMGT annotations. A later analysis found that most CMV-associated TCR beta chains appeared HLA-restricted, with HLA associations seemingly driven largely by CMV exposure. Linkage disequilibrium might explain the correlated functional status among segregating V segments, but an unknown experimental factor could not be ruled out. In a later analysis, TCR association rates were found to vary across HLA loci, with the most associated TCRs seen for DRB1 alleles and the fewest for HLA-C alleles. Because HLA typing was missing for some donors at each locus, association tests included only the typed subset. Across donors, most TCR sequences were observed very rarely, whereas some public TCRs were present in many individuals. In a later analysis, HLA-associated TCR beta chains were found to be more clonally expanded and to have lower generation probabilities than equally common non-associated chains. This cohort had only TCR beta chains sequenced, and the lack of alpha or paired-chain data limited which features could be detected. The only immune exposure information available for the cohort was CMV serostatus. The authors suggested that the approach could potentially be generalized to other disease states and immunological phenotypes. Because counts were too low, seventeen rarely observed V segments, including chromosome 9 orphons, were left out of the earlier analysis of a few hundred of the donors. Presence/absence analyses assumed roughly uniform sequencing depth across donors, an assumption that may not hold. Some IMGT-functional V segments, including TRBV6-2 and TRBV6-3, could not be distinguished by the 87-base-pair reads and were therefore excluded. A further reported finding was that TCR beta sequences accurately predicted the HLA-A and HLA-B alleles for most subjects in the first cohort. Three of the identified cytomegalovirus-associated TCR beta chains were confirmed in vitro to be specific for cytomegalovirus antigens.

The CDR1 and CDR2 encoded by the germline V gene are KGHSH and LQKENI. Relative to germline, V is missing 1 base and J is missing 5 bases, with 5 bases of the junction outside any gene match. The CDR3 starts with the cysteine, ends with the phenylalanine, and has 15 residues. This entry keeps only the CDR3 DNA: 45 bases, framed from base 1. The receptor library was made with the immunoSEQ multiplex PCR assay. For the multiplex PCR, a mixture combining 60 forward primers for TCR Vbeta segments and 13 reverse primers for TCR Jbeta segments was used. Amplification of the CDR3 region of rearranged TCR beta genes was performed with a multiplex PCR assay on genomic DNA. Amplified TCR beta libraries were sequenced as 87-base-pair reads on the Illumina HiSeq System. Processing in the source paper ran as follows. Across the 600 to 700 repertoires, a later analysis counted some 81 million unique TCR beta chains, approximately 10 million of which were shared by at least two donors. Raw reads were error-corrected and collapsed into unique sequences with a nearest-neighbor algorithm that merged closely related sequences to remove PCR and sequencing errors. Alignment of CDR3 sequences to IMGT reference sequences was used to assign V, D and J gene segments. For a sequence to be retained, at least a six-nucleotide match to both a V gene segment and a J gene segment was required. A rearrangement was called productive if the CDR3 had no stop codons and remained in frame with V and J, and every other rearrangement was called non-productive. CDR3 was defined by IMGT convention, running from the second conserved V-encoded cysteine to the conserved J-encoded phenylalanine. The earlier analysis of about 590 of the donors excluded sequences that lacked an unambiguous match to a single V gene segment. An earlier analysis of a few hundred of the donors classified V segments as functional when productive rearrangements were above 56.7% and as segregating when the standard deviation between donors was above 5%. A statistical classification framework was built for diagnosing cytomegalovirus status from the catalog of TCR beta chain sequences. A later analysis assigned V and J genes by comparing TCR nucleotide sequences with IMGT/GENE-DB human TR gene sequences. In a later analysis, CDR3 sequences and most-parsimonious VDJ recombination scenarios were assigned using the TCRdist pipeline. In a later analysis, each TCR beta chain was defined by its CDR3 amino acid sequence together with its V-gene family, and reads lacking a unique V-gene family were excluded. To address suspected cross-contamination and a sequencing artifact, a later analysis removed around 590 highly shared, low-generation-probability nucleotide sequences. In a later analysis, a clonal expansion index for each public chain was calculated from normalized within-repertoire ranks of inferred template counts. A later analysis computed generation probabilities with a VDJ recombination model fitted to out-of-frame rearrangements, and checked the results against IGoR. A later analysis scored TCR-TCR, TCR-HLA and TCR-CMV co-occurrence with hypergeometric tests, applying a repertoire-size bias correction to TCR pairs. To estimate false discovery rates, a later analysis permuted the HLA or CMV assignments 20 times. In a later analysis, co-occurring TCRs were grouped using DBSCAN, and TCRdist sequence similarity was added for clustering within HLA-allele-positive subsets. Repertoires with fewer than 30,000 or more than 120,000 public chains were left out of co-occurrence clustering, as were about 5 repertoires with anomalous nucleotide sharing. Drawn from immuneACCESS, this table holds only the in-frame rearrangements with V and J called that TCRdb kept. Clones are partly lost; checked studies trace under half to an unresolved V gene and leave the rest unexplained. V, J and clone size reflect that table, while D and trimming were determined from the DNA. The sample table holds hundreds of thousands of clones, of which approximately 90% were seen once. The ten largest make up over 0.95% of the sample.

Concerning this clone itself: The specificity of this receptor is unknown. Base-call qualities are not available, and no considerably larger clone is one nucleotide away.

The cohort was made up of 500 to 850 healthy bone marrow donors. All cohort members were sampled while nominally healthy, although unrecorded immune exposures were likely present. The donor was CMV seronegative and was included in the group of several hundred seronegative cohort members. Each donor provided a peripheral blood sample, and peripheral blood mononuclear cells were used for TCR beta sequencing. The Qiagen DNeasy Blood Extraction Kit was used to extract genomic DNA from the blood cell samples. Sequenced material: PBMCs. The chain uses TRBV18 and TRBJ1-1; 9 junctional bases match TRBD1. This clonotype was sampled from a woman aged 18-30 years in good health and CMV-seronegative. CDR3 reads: CASSPLGTGLTEAFF. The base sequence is TGTGCCAGCTCACCACTAGGGACAGGGTTGACTGAAGCTTTCTTT. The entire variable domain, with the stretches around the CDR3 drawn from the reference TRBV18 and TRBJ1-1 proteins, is NAGVMQNPRHLVRRRGQEARLRCSPMKGHSHVYWYRQLPEEGLKFMVYLQKENIIDESGMPKERFSAEFPKEGPSILRIQQVVRGDSAAYFCASSPLGTGLTEAFFGQGTRLTVV.